Presented here are 20 T cell receptor beta chains from one specimen sequenced in a study of T cell clonality in common variable immunodeficiency (dated by TCRdb to 2015 to 2017). Paper-wide results and their limitations: Reportedly, TCRbeta sequences from CVID had fewer deletions and N-nucleotide insertions, and highly modified clones with 13 or more V deletions were absent from CVID.

Libraries were prepared through the immunoSEQ multiplex PCR assay. This is the immuneACCESS table as TCRdb keeps it, with only in-frame sequences that have V and J called. A part of the clones is gone; compared with another copy, unresolved V genes explain less than half, and the rest is unexplained. With about 28,000 clones recorded, this sample contains no clone counted only once. About 3.3% of the sample is held by the ten biggest clonotypes. No antigen has been assigned to these receptors. The sample was peripheral blood mononuclear cells. These receptors all come from a human donor with common variable immunodeficiency.

Many counts were recorded for this clone. The read terminates 3 residues before the CDR3 end, so the remaining end is supplied by the germline J gene. The chain recombines TRBV19 with TRBJ1-4; 9 nucleotides match TRBD1. The CDR3 sequence is 17 residues long. Germline CDR1 LNHDA, CDR2 SQIVND (reference sequence). The V segment lost 7 bases and the J segment 0 bases; nucleotides outside the gene matches: 9. Incomplete CDR3 DNA: TGTGCCAGTACCAGCCGGGACAGGGTTGCAACTAATGAAAAA. Protein sequence: CASTSRDRVATNEK. The whole CDR3 reads CASTSRDRVATNEKLFF.

This clone showed up just a few times. From the germline J gene comes the end of the CDR3, since the read stops 3 residues before it. The gene calls are TRBV2 and TRBJ2-1; 13 nucleotides match TRBD2. The CDR3 sequence is 15 residues long. Germline values: CDR1 SNHLY, CDR2 FYNNEI. The trim removed 7 bases at V and 3 bases at J, leaving 3 bases unmatched. CDR3 DNA, as far as it was read: TGTGCCAGCACGTGGACTAGCGGGGGCTACAATGAG. This translates into CASTWTSGGYNE. From start to end, the CDR3 is CASTWTSGGYNEQFF.

As concerns this clone: The read falls 3 residues short of the CDR3 end, and the missing part is taken from the germline J gene. The chain has TRBV5-6 and TRBJ2-3; D is perhaps TRBD1 or TRBD2 (5 bases each). This CDR3 comprises 15 residues. In germline, CDR1 is SGHDT, CDR2 YYEEEE. This CDR3 is CASITQERGSRTQYF. CDR3 DNA (partial): TGTGCCAGCATTACCCAGGAGAGGGGATCTAGGACG. Full variable domain (missing parts from reference TRBV5-6 and TRBJ2-3): DAGVTQSPTHLIKTRGQQVTLRCSPKSGHDTVSWYQQALGQGPQFIFQYYEEEERQRGNFPDRFSGHQFPNYSSELNVNALLLGDSALYLCASITQERGSRTQYFGPGTRLTVL.

Concerning this clone itself: The CDR3 end lies 3 residues beyond the end of the read and is filled in from the germline J gene. The rearrangement links TRBV7-6 to TRBJ2-7; D is possibly TRBD1 (5 bases). V dropped 1 base and J dropped 5 bases, with 15 bases sitting between them. Germline values: CDR1 SGHVS, CDR2 FNYEAQ. This CDR3 comprises 15 residues. The CDR3 region is CASSLGQGVIDEQYF. The part of the CDR3 DNA that was read is TGTGCCAGCAGCTTAGGTCAGGGTGTAATCGACGAG. Full variable domain (remainder filled in from reference TRBV7-6 and TRBJ2-7): GAGVSQSPRYKVTKRGQDVALRCDPISGHVSLYWYRQALGQGPEFLTYFNYEAQQDKSGLPNDRFSAERPEGSISTLTIQRTEQRDSAMYRCASSLGQGVIDEQYFGPGTRLTVT.

Concerning this clone itself: The read terminates 3 residues ahead of where the CDR3 ends, so the germline J gene completes it. The J gene is TRBJ2-7, the V gene TRBV20-1; 8 bases fit TRBD1. The length of the CDR3 is 15 residues. Germline-derived CDR1 and CDR2 are DFQATT and SNEGSKA (reference sequence). V lost 0 bases, J lost 3 bases, and 7 bases stayed unmatched. The CDR3 here is CSARDPGTGFYEQYF. The CDR3 DNA, read in part, is TGCAGTGCTAGAGATCCCGGGACAGGATTCTACGAG.

There are many counts of this clone. Coverage ceases 3 residues before the CDR3 finishes, and the germline J gene fills in the end. The V call is TRBV18, the J call TRBJ2-1; 12 bases line up with TRBD2. The CDR3 covers 16 residues. Germline CDR1 KGHSH, CDR2 LQKENI. V was clipped by 3 bases and J by 5 bases; unmatched bases: 5. This CDR3 is CASSPLAGGKNNEQFF. The sequenced CDR3 bases are TGTGCCAGCTCACCCCTAGCGGGAGGGAAAAACAATGAG.

In this sample, this clone turned up a few times. With the read ending 3 residues before the CDR3 end, the germline J gene is used to fill in that end. The chain couples TRBV6-2 or TRBV6-3 to TRBJ2-7; D call uncertain. V dropped 4 bases and J dropped 6 bases, with 10 bases sitting between them. CDR3 length: 12 residues. Germline CDR1 reads MNHEY; CDR2 reads SVGEGT. The sequenced CDR3 bases are TGTGCCAGCAGTTCTTTATCCGGCGAG. This gives the protein CASSSLSGE. The complete CDR3 sequence is CASSSLSGEQYF.

This clone showed up just a few times. The read terminates 3 residues ahead of where the CDR3 ends, so the germline J gene completes it. The chain carries TRBV6-1 and TRBJ1-1; 7 bases line up with TRBD1. The junction had 6 bases not matched to a gene; V was cut back by 2 bases and J by 3 bases. Germline CDR1 is MNHNS and CDR2 is SASEGT. The length of the CDR3 is 15 residues. The sequenced CDR3 bases are TGTGCCAGCAGTGAATTCCTTACAGGGGACACTGAA. Encoded protein: CASSEFLTGDTE. The full-length CDR3 reads as CASSEFLTGDTEAFF.

Many counts were recorded for this clone. One end of the junction fails to match germline, which may point to a read error. The sequence runs out 3 residues before the end of the CDR3; the remainder is reconstructed from the germline J gene. V and J are TRBV20-1 and TRBJ2-7; TRBD1 matches 7 bases. CDR1 is DFQATT and CDR2 is SNEGSKA in the germline V gene (reference sequence). The CDR3 is 13 amino acids. The covered CDR3 bases are TGCAGTGCCAGAGGGGACAGAACCTACGAG. This gives the protein CSARGDRTYE. The entire CDR3 protein reads CSARGDRTYEQYF.

There are a few counts of this clone. The covered CDR3 bases are TGCAGTGCTAGTAGGGCCGCGAGCTCCTACAATGAG. Protein sequence: CSASRAASSYNE. The complete CDR3 sequence is CSASRAASSYNEQFF. The rearrangement joins TRBV20-1 to TRBJ2-1; D gene unclear. The read terminates 3 residues before the CDR3 end, so the remaining end is supplied by the germline J gene. Germline-derived CDR1 and CDR2 are DFQATT and SNEGSKA (reference sequence). The CDR3 runs to 15 residues. Trimming took off 3 bases at V and 0 bases at J, with 12 bases between the two ends.

This clone was counted a few times. Read coverage stops 3 residues before the CDR3 terminus; the germline J gene supplies the remainder. The genes are TRBV20-1 and TRBJ2-7; 9 bases line up with TRBD1. The germline CDR1 and CDR2 sequences are DFQATT and SNEGSKA (reference sequence). The CDR3 loop spans 15 amino acids. The ends lost 6 bases at V and 0 bases at J; junction bases unmatched: 9. This CDR3 reads CSANWDRVGSYEQYF. The covered CDR3 bases are TGCAGTGCAAACTGGGACAGGGTTGGCTCCTACGAG.

Turning to this clone: The CDR3 goes on 3 residues after the read ends, and that part is filled in from the germline J gene. The rearrangement uses TRBV7-9 and TRBJ2-5; perhaps TRBD1 as D (6 bases). CDR1 and CDR2 (germline): SEHNR, FQNEAQ (reference sequence). The CDR3 has 14 residues. Between the trimmed V and J ends, which lost 5 bases and 1 base, there was a span of 11 bases. CDR3 loop: CASSRGQFQETQYF. Incomplete CDR3 DNA: TGTGCCAGCAGCAGAGGACAGTTCCAAGAGACC.

This clone was seen at least ten times. The CDR3 end falls 3 residues outside the read, so it is completed with the germline J gene. V is TRBV11-2 and J is TRBJ2-5, with D uncertain. The CDR3 length is 13 residues. The germline CDR1 and CDR2 sequences are SGHAT and FQNNGV. V was shortened by 5 bases and J by 4 bases, with 11 bases between the two germline ends. CDR3 protein: CASSPSVRETQYF. The sequenced CDR3 bases are TGTGCCAGCAGCCCCTCGGTGCGAGAGACC.

As concerns this clone: The missing CDR3 end, 3 residues past where the read stops, is filled in from the germline J gene. This chain uses TRBV5-1 with TRBJ2-3; tentatively, D is TRBD1 (6 bases). CDR1 and CDR2 from the germline V gene are SGHRS and YFSETQ. This CDR3 region has 14 residues. Trimming took 4 bases from V and 4 from J, leaving 13 bases between them. CDR3 in amino acids: CASSPGGGADTQYF. The sequenced part of the CDR3 DNA is TGCGCCAGCAGCCCTGGTGGGGGCGCAGATACG.

This clone was counted many times. Read data end 3 residues before the CDR3 end; the end is taken from the germline J gene. Other DNA sequences in the same sample also yield this CDR3. The V and J genes are TRBV19 and TRBJ1-1; TRBD1 aligns across 7 bases. The junction had 15 bases not matched to a gene; V was cut back by 6 bases and J by 5 bases. Germline V gives CDR1 LNHDA, CDR2 SQIVND (reference sequence). This CDR3 contains 16 residues. The CDR3 here is CASRDEAQGVGTEAFF. Incomplete CDR3 DNA: TGTGCCAGTAGGGACGAAGCGCAGGGGGTTGGGACTGAA.

This clone has at least ten counts. The read terminates 3 residues before the CDR3 end, so the remaining end is supplied by the germline J gene. The chain links TRBV2 to TRBJ1-2, with D tentatively TRBD1 (5 bases). This CDR3 spans 16 amino acids. The germline V and J ends were trimmed by 8 bases and 0 bases, with 19 bases remaining between them. Germline CDR1 is SNHLY and CDR2 is FYNNEI. The part of the CDR3 DNA that was read is TGTGCCAGCGCCGGGCGAGGGTCGACAGCTAACTATGGC. It is translated as CASAGRGSTANYG. In full, the CDR3 is CASAGRGSTANYGYTF.

This clone was seen many times. With the read ending 3 residues before the CDR3 end, the germline J gene is used to fill in that end. The V gene is TRBV7-2, the J gene TRBJ2-1; D uncertain. V lost 3 bases to trimming and J lost 5 bases, with 8 bases between them. This CDR3 is built from 13 residues. Germline loops: CDR1 SGHTA, CDR2 FQGNSA. Partial CDR3 DNA: TGTGCCAGCAGCTTCACTCTCGACAATGAG. It encodes CASSFTLDNE. The CDR3, in full, reads CASSFTLDNEQFF.

For this clone: The read halts 3 residues ahead of the CDR3 end, with the missing end drawn from the germline J gene. The chain has TRBV6-1 and TRBJ2-3; possibly TRBD1 for D (5 bases). Trimming took 2 bases from V and 2 from J, leaving 20 bases between them. CDR1 is MNHNS, CDR2 SASEGT, per germline. CDR3 length equals 18 residues. CDR3 protein: CASSESGWTRPYTDTQYF. The CDR3 bases that were read are TGTGCCAGCAGTGAATCCGGATGGACACGCCCATACACAGATACG.

Regarding this clone: The read ends 3 residues early relative to the CDR3; the germline J gene fills the gap. The rearrangement uses TRBV11-2 and TRBJ1-6, with a weak D call TRBD1 (5 bases). This CDR3 has 13 residues. V was pared by 5 bases and J by 8 bases, with 10 bases between. CDR1 and CDR2 from the germline V gene are SGHAT and FQNNGV. The CDR3 is CASSPAGDSPLHF. The part of the CDR3 DNA that was read is TGTGCCAGCAGCCCAGCGGGGGATTCACCC.

This clone was seen ten or more times. Read sequence stops 3 residues before the CDR3 end, and the germline J gene provides the missing end. This chain uses TRBV12-5 with TRBJ2-5; TRBD1 agrees at 8 bases. With 6 bases clipped from V and 5 bases from J, the junction kept 11 bases outside the gene matches. Germline loops: CDR1 LGHNT, CDR2 FRNRAP. The CDR3 loop spans 15 amino acids. The sequenced CDR3 bases are TGTGCTAGTGGCAAAGGACAGGGCCATTGGGAGACC. It specifies CASGKGQGHWET. The full CDR3 protein is CASGKGQGHWETQYF.